The 2 T cell receptor beta chains in this list originate from one sample, sequenced in a study of early T cells in non-severe SARS-CoV-2 infection. Each CDR3 protein gets one entry after TCRdb re-called the 5' RACE reads with MiXCR. Altogether 35,000 to 40,000 distinct CDR3 sequences are present, about 5% being singletons, with the ten largest covering less than 35%. The sequenced material came from whole blood. These receptors were obtained from an adult who was a healthcare worker with PCR-confirmed SARS-CoV-2 infection or an uninfected control (not recorded which).

At least ten counts were recorded for this clonotype. The gene calls are TRBV20-1 and TRBJ2-7; 7 positions match TRBD2. The V gene end was trimmed by 2 bases and the J gene end by 5 bases; junction bases not matched to a gene: 6. CDR1 and CDR2 from the germline V gene are DFQATT and SNEGSKA (reference sequence). CDR3 length: 13 amino acids. Here the CDR3 DNA reads TGCAGTGCTAGATGGGAGGGCCCCCACGAGCAGTACTTC. Residues: CSARWEGPHEQYF.

This clonotype appeared a few times. The rearrangement links TRBV5-1 to TRBJ2-2, with 7 bases fitting TRBD1. V lost 9 bases to trimming and J lost 6 bases; unmatched junction nucleotides: 11. CDR3 size: 14 residues. Germline V gives CDR1 SGHRS, CDR2 YFSETQ. For the CDR3, the DNA is TGCGCCACCGCCCCTATTACAGGGGCCGGGGAGCTGTTTTTT. The encoded protein is CATAPITGAGELFF.